These 3 T cell receptor beta chains came from one sample sequenced in a study of blood T cell repertoires in COVID-19. The repertoire was sequenced with immunoSEQ multiplex PCR; TCRdb's copy has only in-frame clones and lacks some. Of about 130,000 clones listed, roughly 80% were seen once; the top ten hold approximately 2%. Sequenced input: peripheral blood. The receptors stem from a man in his 70s with acute or convalescent COVID-19.

The genes are TRBV4-1 and TRBJ1-2, with 11 bases lining up with TRBD1. CDR3 length equals 16 residues. Germline V CDR1 and CDR2: MGHRA, YSYEKL. With V trimmed by 0 bases and J by 6 bases, 6 bases remained unmatched. CDR3 residues: CASSQDRDRGFDGYTF. The CDR3 nucleotides read TGCGCCAGCAGCCAAGATAGGGACAGGGGGTTCGATGGCTACACCTTC.

The chain has TRBV2 and TRBJ1-5; the D gene is possibly TRBD1 (5 bases). V was shortened by 5 bases and J by 6 bases, with 8 bases between the two germline ends. Germline lookup yields CDR1 SNHLY and CDR2 FYNNEI. This CDR3 region has 12 residues. The CDR3 DNA follows: TGTGCCAGCAGTAACCAGGGTCAGCCCCAGCATTTT. Its translation: CASSNQGQPQHF. Drawing the rest from reference TRBV2 and TRBJ1-5, the complete variable domain is EPEVTQTPSHQVTQMGQEVILRCVPISNHLYFYWYRQILGQKVEFLVSFYNNEISEKSEIFDDQFSVERPDGSNFTLKIRSTKLEDSAMYFCASSNQGQPQHFGDGTRLSIL.

This clone occurred a few times. The chain combines TRBV19 with TRBJ2-3; 11 bases match TRBD1. The V gene end was trimmed by 9 bases and the J gene end by 9 bases; junction bases not matched to a gene: 2. The CDR3 runs 11 residues. CDR1 and CDR2 (germline): LNHDA, SQIVND (reference sequence). CDR3 coding DNA: TGTGCCAGCCGGGACAGGGGGACGCAGTATTTT. It translates to CASRDRGTQYF.